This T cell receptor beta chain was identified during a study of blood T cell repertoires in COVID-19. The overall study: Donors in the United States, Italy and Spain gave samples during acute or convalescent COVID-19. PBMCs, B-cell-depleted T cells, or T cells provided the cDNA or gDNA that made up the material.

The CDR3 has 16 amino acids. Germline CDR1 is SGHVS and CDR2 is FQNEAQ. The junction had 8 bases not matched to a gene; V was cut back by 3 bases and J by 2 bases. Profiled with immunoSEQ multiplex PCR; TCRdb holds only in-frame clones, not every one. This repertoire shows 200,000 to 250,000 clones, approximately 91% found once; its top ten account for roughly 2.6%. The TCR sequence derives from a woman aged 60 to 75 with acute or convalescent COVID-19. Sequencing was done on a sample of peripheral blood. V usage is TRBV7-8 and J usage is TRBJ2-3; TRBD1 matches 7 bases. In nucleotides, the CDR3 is TGTGCCAGCAGCTTGAGTCAGGGGGTTGTCACAGATACGCAGTATTTT. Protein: CASSLSQGVVTDTQYF.